This TCR beta chain is drawn from a study of T cell changes during pregnancy in multiple sclerosis (dated by TCRdb to about 2019). Study-level background: In women with multiple sclerosis, the researchers looked at how the T cell repertoire shifted as pregnancy progressed.

Its CDR3 holds 14 amino acids, cysteine through phenylalanine. Here the CDR3 DNA is all that survives: 42 bases in frame from base 1. V is reduced by 3 bases and J by 4 bases, leaving a spacing of 12 bases between them. The CDR1 and CDR2 encoded by the germline V gene are LGHNA and YSLEER. Libraries were prepared through the immunoSEQ multiplex PCR assay. TCRdb provides this immuneACCESS table in a form limited to in-frame rearrangements. Some clones are lacking; in checked studies, under half of them reflect an unresolved V gene, and why the rest are absent is not known. Present in this sample are 35,000 to 45,000 clones, nearly 90% of which were seen just once. The ten top clones hold around 4.1% of the sample. Remarks on this clone: Its specific antigen is unknown. No much larger clone is present one base from it, and per-base qualities are unavailable. Other DNA sequences in the same sample also yield this CDR3.

The chain joins TRBV4-3 to TRBJ1-2; a tentative D call is TRBD1 (6 bases match). The clonotype comes from a female donor with multiple sclerosis, enrolled in a pregnancy study. This material consisted of CD8+ T cells from peripheral blood mononuclear cells, taken in the first trimester of pregnancy. In nucleotide form, the sequence is TGCGCCAGCAGCCAGGACAGAGGCGTCTATGGCTACACCTTC. Its protein reads: CASSQDRGVYGYTF.